The 10 T cell receptor beta chains below come from one sample, sequenced in a study of graft-versus-host responses after intestinal transplantation. Profiling relied on immunoSEQ multiplex PCR, and the TCRdb table lists in-frame clones only, not all of them. This sample has some 38,000 clones; about 94% occur once, and the top ten carry less than 25%. Their antigens remain unidentified. The source material was unstimulated CD8+ T cells sorted from spleen or lymph node cells, sampled before transplant. The source of these receptors is a human donor who was the organ donor for an intestinal transplant.

This sequence joins TRBV12-2 and TRBJ2-7; the D segment call TRBD2 is taken from the table without a DNA check. TRBV12-2 corresponds to a pseudogene. This CDR3 has 16 amino acids. The CDR3 is CASRQTYLLPNYEQYF. In nucleotides, the CDR3 is TGTGCAAGTCGCCAAACCTACCTACTTCCCAACTACGAGCAGTACTTC.

The chain couples TRBV15 to TRBJ1-2; D not certain. This CDR3 has 16 residues. Germline V gives CDR1 LNHNV, CDR2 YYDKDF (reference sequence). V lost 0 bases, J lost 1 base, and 12 bases lay in between. Written as DNA, the CDR3 is TGTGCCACCAGCAGAGAAATGGAGCTACTTAACTATGGCTACACCTTC. The encoded protein is CATSREMELLNYGYTF.

The rearrangement joins TRBV5-1 to TRBJ2-5, with 9 nucleotides matching TRBD1. V lost 0 bases, J lost 1 base, and 1 base stayed unmatched. Germline assignment: CDR1 SGHRS and CDR2 YFSETQ. This CDR3 region has 15 residues. The CDR3 bases are TGCGCCAGCAGCTTGGGACAGGGGGTCCAAGAGACCCAGTACTTC. This encodes CASSLGQGVQETQYF.

The rearrangement links TRBV6-4 to TRBJ2-1; TRBD2 is a possible D gene (5 bases). V lost 5 bases and J lost 0, with 11 bases in between. The CDR3 extends over 15 amino acids. The V gene's germline CDR1 is MRHNA and CDR2 SNTAGT. The CDR3 bases are TGTGCCAGCAGTATCGAGGGTAGCTCCTACAATGAGCAGTTCTTC. Translation gives CASSIEGSSYNEQFF.

The chain combines TRBV27 with TRBJ2-7; 8 positions match TRBD2. With 5 bases clipped from V and 7 bases from J, the junction kept 10 bases outside the gene matches. This CDR3 spans 14 amino acids. Germline loops: CDR1 MNHEY, CDR2 SMNVEV (reference sequence). This chain's CDR3 is CASSISGSRGEQYF. CDR3 bases: TGTGCCAGCAGTATCAGCGGGAGCAGGGGAGAGCAGTACTTC.

The chain carries TRBV15 and TRBJ1-2; D remains ambiguous. Trimming shortened V by 1 base and J by 3 bases, and 9 bases separated the two germline ends. In germline, CDR1 is LNHNV, CDR2 YYDKDF (reference sequence). The CDR3 runs 14 residues. In nucleotides, the CDR3 is TGTGCCACCAGCAGAGGCAAGGCGCACTATGGCTACACCTTC. Its protein is CATSRGKAHYGYTF.

The rearrangement uses TRBV21-1 and TRBJ2-7; TRBD2 was called by the table and not checked on the DNA. TRBV21-1 is tagged as a pseudogene. The CDR3 loop spans 16 amino acids. CDR3 in DNA: TGTGCCAGCAGAACTCCCCGGCGGGGCCCTTGTTTCGAGCAGTACTTC. This encodes CASRTPRRGPCFEQYF.

The V and J genes are TRBV19 and TRBJ2-2; 9 bases are a match to TRBD1. Unmatched junction bases numbered 7, after V lost 0 bases and J lost 5 bases. The CDR3 loop spans 17 amino acids. Germline CDR1 and CDR2: LNHDA and SQIVND (reference sequence). The CDR3 sequence is CASSIDLGTGNTGELFF. CDR3 nucleotides: TGTGCCAGTAGTATAGATCTTGGGACAGGGAATACCGGGGAGCTGTTTTTT.

This clone was seen once. The V and J genes are TRBV7-6 and TRBJ2-2, with D maybe TRBD2 (5 bases). The V gene's germline CDR1 is SGHVS and CDR2 FNYEAQ. Trimming took 5 bases from V and 4 from J, leaving 20 bases between them. This CDR3 spans 17 amino acids. CDR3 loop: CASSVLSGDGVTGELFF. In nucleotides, the CDR3 is TGTGCCAGCAGCGTCCTAAGCGGCGATGGGGTCACCGGGGAGCTGTTTTTT.

The V and J genes are TRBV6-6 and TRBJ2-7; 7 positions agree with TRBD1. Germline V gene data show CDR1 as MNHNY and CDR2 as SVGAGI (reference sequence). Trimming cost V 6 bases and J 3 bases; bases outside gene matches: 5. This CDR3 is 13 amino acids long. In nucleotides, the CDR3 is TGTGCCAGCAGGTCAACAGGGGTCTACGAGCAGTACTTC. Translation: CASRSTGVYEQYF.